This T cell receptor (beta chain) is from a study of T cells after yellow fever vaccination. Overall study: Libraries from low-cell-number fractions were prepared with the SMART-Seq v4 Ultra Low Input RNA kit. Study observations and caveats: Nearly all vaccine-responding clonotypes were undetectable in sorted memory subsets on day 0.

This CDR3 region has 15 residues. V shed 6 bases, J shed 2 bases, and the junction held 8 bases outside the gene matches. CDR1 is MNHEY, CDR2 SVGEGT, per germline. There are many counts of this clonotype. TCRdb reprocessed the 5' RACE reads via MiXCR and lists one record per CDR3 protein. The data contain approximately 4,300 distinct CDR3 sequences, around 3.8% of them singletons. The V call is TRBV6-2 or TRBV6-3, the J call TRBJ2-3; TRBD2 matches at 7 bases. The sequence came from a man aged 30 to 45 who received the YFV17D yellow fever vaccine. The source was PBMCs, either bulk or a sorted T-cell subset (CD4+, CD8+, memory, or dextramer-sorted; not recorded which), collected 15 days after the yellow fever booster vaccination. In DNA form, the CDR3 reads TGTGCCAGCAGCCGCGGGAGTCGGGTCACAGATACGCAGTATTTT. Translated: CASSRGSRVTDTQYF.